This T cell receptor (beta chain) was identified during a study of blood T cells in healthy people across ages. Primers used in a second PCR of about 7 to 11 cycles were a sample-barcoded 5' primer and a J-beta primer mix. TCRdb redid the calling of the 5' RACE reads with MiXCR, one entry per CDR3 protein. The sample lists about 680,000 distinct CDR3 sequences, 49% seen once, with 25% to 35% in the top ten. The clonotype comes from a woman aged 55-69 years in good health. The sample was blood.

The CDR3 loop is CASSSSGTSNEQYF. CDR3 DNA sequence: TGCGCCAGCAGCTCATCCGGGACTAGTAATGAGCAGTACTTC. The gene calls are TRBV5-1 and TRBJ2-7, with 8 bases that match TRBD2. Unmatched junction bases numbered 9, after V lost 3 bases and J lost 7 bases. Germline assignment: CDR1 SGHRS and CDR2 YFSETQ. The CDR3 has 14 residues.